This passage covers 21 T cell receptor beta chains from one sample sequenced in a study of cytomegalovirus exposure and HLA in healthy donors. 13 Jbeta primers and 60 Vbeta primers were used for the PCR. Produced via immunoSEQ multiplex PCR; TCRdb's table is partial and in-frame only. The sample carries 82,000 or so clones, 10% recorded once. Sequencing was performed on PBMCs. The receptor source for this set is a man between 60 and 75 years old in good health and CMV-seropositive.

The chain uses TRBV7-8 and TRBJ2-1; TRBD2 aligns across 8 bases. Germline V gives CDR1 SGHVS, CDR2 FQNEAQ. Unmatched junction bases numbered 4, after V lost 5 bases and J lost 1 base. This CDR3 has 15 amino acids. The CDR3 here is CASSPPGGSYNEQFF. DNA of the CDR3: TGTGCCAGCAGCCCCCCGGGGGGGTCCTACAATGAGCAGTTCTTC. Together with reference TRBV7-8 and TRBJ2-1, the CDR3 gives the full variable domain: GAGVSQSPRYKVAKRGQDVALRCDPISGHVSLFWYQQALGQGPEFLTYFQNEAQLDKSGLPSDRFFAERPEGSVSTLKIQRTQQEDSAVYLCASSPPGGSYNEQFFGPGTRLTVL.

This clone has more than one count but fewer than ten. This sequence joins TRBV6-6 and TRBJ1-2; 11 bases are a match to TRBD1. V dropped 4 bases and J dropped 7; count of bases not matched to a gene: 8. There are 15 residues in the CDR3. Germline V gives CDR1 MNHNY, CDR2 SVGAGI (reference sequence). The CDR3 is CASSSRTGGVTGYTF. CDR3 nucleotides: TGTGCCAGCAGTTCCCGGACAGGGGGCGTCACTGGCTACACCTTC.

The V and J genes are TRBV27 and TRBJ2-7, with TRBD2 identical over 11 bases. This CDR3 contains 15 residues. V lost 6 bases to trimming and J lost 6 bases; unmatched junction nucleotides: 10. CDR1 and CDR2 (germline): MNHEY, SMNVEV (reference sequence). This CDR3 reads CASRPPGTSGSEQYF. The CDR3 DNA reads TGTGCCAGCAGGCCTCCCGGGACTAGCGGTAGCGAGCAGTACTTC.

This clone has more than one count but fewer than ten. V and J are TRBV10-1 and TRBJ2-7; the D is unclear. Germline lookup yields CDR1 WNHNN and CDR2 SYGVQD (reference sequence). Trimming pared 4 bases from V and 4 bases from J, leaving 5 bases between. The CDR3 spans 11 residues. The CDR3 spells CASSGAYEQYV. The CDR3, as DNA: TGCGCCAGCAGTGGGGCGTACGAGCAGTACGTC.

J is TRBJ2-2 and V is TRBV2, with D perhaps TRBD2 (6 bases). V dropped 7 bases and J dropped 5 bases, with 8 bases sitting between them. The CDR3 covers 12 residues. Germline values: CDR1 SNHLY, CDR2 FYNNEI. The CDR3, as DNA: TGTGCCAGCATGGAGGGGACCGGGGAGCTGTTTTTT. As protein: CASMEGTGELFF.

The chain uses TRBV9 and TRBJ2-3, with D possibly matching TRBD1 (5 bases). CDR1 and CDR2 from the germline V gene are SGDLS and YYNGEE. The CDR3 spans 15 residues. V dropped 0 bases and J dropped 1 base, with 9 bases sitting between them. CDR3 sequence (DNA): TGTGCCAGCAGCGTAGGTCAGGGCGGCACAGATACGCAGTATTTT. The encoded protein is CASSVGQGGTDTQYF.

V usage is TRBV29-1 and J usage is TRBJ1-1, with TRBD1 identical over 7 bases. The trim removed 6 bases at V and 4 bases at J, leaving 14 bases unmatched. This CDR3 comprises 15 residues. In germline, CDR1 is SQVTM, CDR2 ANQGSEA. The chain's CDR3 is CSVLGIGGAGTEAFF. CDR3 sequence (DNA): TGCAGCGTCTTGGGGATAGGGGGCGCGGGCACTGAAGCTTTCTTT.

This clone was observed a few times. The chain is built from TRBV27 and TRBJ2-3; 7 positions match TRBD1. CDR3 length: 15 residues. Germline CDR1 MNHEY, CDR2 SMNVEV (reference sequence). V lost 2 bases and J lost 2; bases outside the gene matches: 4. The CDR3 sequence: CASSLLGTDTDTQYF. The CDR3 bases are TGTGCCAGCAGTTTACTGGGGACAGACACAGATACGCAGTATTTT.

In its sample, this clone was seen a few times. The chain is built from TRBV19 and TRBJ1-6, with 8 positions matching TRBD1. CDR3 length: 15 amino acids. Germline V gene data show CDR1 as LNHDA and CDR2 as SQIVND (reference sequence). The V gene end was trimmed by 7 bases and the J gene end by 5 bases; junction bases not matched to a gene: 7. As DNA, the CDR3 is TGTGCCAGTACCCAACAGGGACAGGATAATTCACCCCTCCACTTT. This codes for CASTQQGQDNSPLHF. Full variable domain (remainder filled in from reference TRBV19 and TRBJ1-6): DGGITQSPKYLFRKEGQNVTLSCEQNLNHDAMYWYRQDPGQGLRLIYYSQIVNDFQKGDIAEGYSVSREKKESFPLTVTSAQKNPTAFYLCASTQQGQDNSPLHFGNGTRLTVT.

This clone turned up a few times. The chain joins TRBV19 to TRBJ2-5; 8 nucleotides match TRBD2. This CDR3 comprises 15 residues. With V trimmed by 3 bases and J by 2 bases, 5 bases remained unmatched. Germline V gene sequence: CDR1 LNHDA, CDR2 SQIVND (reference sequence). The CDR3: CASSIWAGGQETQYF. Here the CDR3 DNA reads TGTGCCAGTAGTATTTGGGCGGGGGGACAAGAGACCCAGTACTTC.

This clone has more than one count but fewer than ten. This chain connects TRBV6-5 to TRBJ1-2; 7 bases match TRBD1. Germline CDR1 reads MNHEY; CDR2 reads SVGAGI. The CDR3 is 12 amino acids. V was pared by 11 bases and J by 2 bases, with 5 bases of the junction left unmatched. The CDR3: CAASGGNYGYTF. Here the CDR3 DNA reads TGTGCCGCCTCAGGGGGGAACTATGGCTACACCTTC.

A few counts support this clone. V is TRBV5-1 and J is TRBJ1-3; D not resolved. The V end lost 4 bases, the J end lost 4 bases, and 9 bases lay between the germline ends. The CDR3 loop spans 13 amino acids. The germline CDR1 and CDR2 sequences are SGHRS and YFSETQ. The CDR3 loop reads CASSLGSGNTIYF. CDR3 DNA sequence: TGCGCCAGCAGCCTAGGGAGCGGAAACACCATATATTTT.

The genes are TRBV6-5 and TRBJ1-4, with D possibly TRBD1 on 6 matching bases. Per germline, CDR1 MNHEY and CDR2 SVGAGI. The CDR3 extends over 14 amino acids. Between the trimmed V and J ends, which lost 0 bases and 8 bases, there was a span of 10 bases. This CDR3 is CASSYSGGEEKLFF. Here the CDR3 DNA reads TGTGCCAGCAGTTACTCTGGGGGCGAGGAAAAACTGTTTTTT.

The chain links TRBV5-4 to TRBJ1-1, with 9 bases fitting TRBD1. The CDR3 loop spans 14 amino acids. The V gene's germline CDR1 is SGHNT and CDR2 YYREEE (reference sequence). V was clipped by 4 bases and J by 3 bases; unmatched bases: 4. The CDR3 bases are TGTGCCAGCAGCCCAGGGACAGGGTACACTGAAGCTTTCTTT. Translating it yields CASSPGTGYTEAFF.

This chain uses TRBV27 with TRBJ2-7; D ambiguous. CDR3 length: 13 residues. V lost 0 bases and J lost 2, with 5 bases in between. The germline gives CDR1 MNHEY, CDR2 SMNVEV (reference sequence). CDR3 loop: CASSLSSPYEQYF. The CDR3 region has the DNA TGTGCCAGCAGTTTATCGAGCCCCTACGAGCAGTACTTC.

A remark on this clone: At the DNA level, this CDR3 is encoded by other sequences in the same sample as well. The chain combines TRBV2 with TRBJ2-7, with a weak D call TRBD1 (6 bases). The CDR3 consists of 16 residues. Germline V gene data show CDR1 as SNHLY and CDR2 as FYNNEI. The CDR3 sequence: CASSEADGTQRYEQSV. The CDR3 region has the DNA TGTGCAAGCAGTGAAGCGGACGGGACACAACGATACGAGCAGTCCGTC.

CDR3 amino acids: CASSPRMNTEAFF. CDR3 coding DNA: TGTGCCAGCAGCCCTCGTATGAACACTGAAGCTTTCTTT. The chain recombines TRBV14 with TRBJ1-1; unclear D gene. CDR1 is SGHDN, CDR2 FVKESK, per germline. Between the trimmed V and J ends, which lost 4 bases and 0 bases, there was a span of 6 bases. This CDR3 region has 13 residues.

Only a few counts were recorded for this clone. The chain recombines TRBV2 with TRBJ1-1; possibly TRBD1 for D (5 bases). Germline CDR1 SNHLY, CDR2 FYNNEI. This CDR3 spans 14 amino acids. Trimming stripped 2 bases from V and 1 base from J, with 8 bases between. This chain's CDR3 is CASSEFRGNTEAFF. DNA of the CDR3: TGTGCCAGCAGTGAATTTAGGGGGAACACTGAAGCTTTCTTT.

This clone turned up a few times. The chain has TRBV19 and TRBJ1-1; TRBD1 agrees at 7 bases. Germline assignment: CDR1 LNHDA and CDR2 SQIVND (reference sequence). The CDR3 length is 13 residues. Trimming removed 7 bases from V and 3 bases from J; junction bases left unmatched: 5. The CDR3 region is CASTGTADTEAFF. The CDR3, as DNA: TGTGCCAGTACTGGGACAGCCGACACTGAAGCTTTCTTT. Drawing the rest from reference TRBV19 and TRBJ1-1, the complete variable domain is DGGITQSPKYLFRKEGQNVTLSCEQNLNHDAMYWYRQDPGQGLRLIYYSQIVNDFQKGDIAEGYSVSREKKESFPLTVTSAQKNPTAFYLCASTGTADTEAFFGQGTRLTVV.

The chain combines TRBV30 with TRBJ2-2; tentatively, D is TRBD2 (6 bases). This CDR3 has 12 residues. Trimming stripped 3 bases from V and 7 bases from J, with 9 bases between. CDR1 is GTSNPN and CDR2 is SVGIG in the germline V gene (reference sequence). CDR3 DNA sequence: TGTGCCTGGAGCCCGCGGGGCGGGGAGCTGTTTTTT. It translates to CAWSPRGGELFF.

This clone was detected a few times. V and J are TRBV27 and TRBJ1-4; D gene uncertain. Trimming shortened V by 1 base and J by 6 bases, and 12 bases separated the two germline ends. Germline CDR1 is MNHEY and CDR2 is SMNVEV (reference sequence). This CDR3 has 15 amino acids. CDR3 region: CASSLYSNAHEKLFF. The DNA of the CDR3 is TGTGCCAGCAGTTTATATAGTAACGCCCATGAAAAACTGTTTTTT.